This T cell receptor beta chain was found in a study of cytomegalovirus exposure and HLA in healthy donors. The CDR3 has 17 amino acids. Germline V gene sequence: CDR1 SNHLY, CDR2 FYNNEI. The ends were cut back, 5 bases at V and 3 bases at J, with 20 bases in the middle. Assay: immunoSEQ multiplex PCR; the TCRdb copy retains only in-frame clones and omits some. The sample carries about 150,000 clones, approximately 91% recorded once. The donors were members of the roughly 120-subject validation cohort (separate from the approximately 670-subject first cohort). The chain couples TRBV2 to TRBJ1-5, with D maybe TRBD1 (5 bases). The specimen was PBMCs. This receptor was taken from a woman between 18 and 30 years old in good health and CMV-seropositive. The CDR3 DNA is TGTGCCAGCAGTCCCGGGGGGTCGGGACGGTACAATCAGCCCCAGCATTTT. It encodes CASSPGGSGRYNQPQHF.